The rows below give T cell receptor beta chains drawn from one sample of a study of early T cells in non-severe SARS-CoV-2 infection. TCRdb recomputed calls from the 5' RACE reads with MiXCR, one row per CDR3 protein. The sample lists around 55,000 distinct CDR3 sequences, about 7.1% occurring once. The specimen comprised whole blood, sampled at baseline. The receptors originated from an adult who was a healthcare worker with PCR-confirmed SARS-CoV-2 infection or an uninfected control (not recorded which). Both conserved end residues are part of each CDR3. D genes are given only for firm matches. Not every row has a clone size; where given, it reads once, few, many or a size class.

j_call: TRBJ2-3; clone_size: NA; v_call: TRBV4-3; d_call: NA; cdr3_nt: TGCGCCAGCAGCCAAGATTTTAGGGATACGCAGTATTTT; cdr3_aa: CASSQDFRDTQYF
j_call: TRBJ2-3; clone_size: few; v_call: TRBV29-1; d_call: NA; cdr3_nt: TGCAGCGTGTGGTCAGATACGCAGTATTTT; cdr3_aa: CSVWSDTQYF
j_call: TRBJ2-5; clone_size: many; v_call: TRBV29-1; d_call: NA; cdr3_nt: TGCAGCGTTGAATATTGGGGGGGCTCAGGGACCCAGTACTTC; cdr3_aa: CSVEYWGGSGTQYF
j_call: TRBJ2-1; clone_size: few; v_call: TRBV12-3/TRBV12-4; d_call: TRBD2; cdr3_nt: TGTGCCAGCAGTTTAAGGTCTGGCGGGGGGGCCTACAATGAGCAGTTCTTC; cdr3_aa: CASSLRSGGGAYNEQFF
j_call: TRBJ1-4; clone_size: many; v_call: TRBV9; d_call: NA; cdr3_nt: TGTGCCAGCAGCGGTGGCGGGAGTAATGAAAAACTGTTTTTT; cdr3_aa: CASSGGGSNEKLFF
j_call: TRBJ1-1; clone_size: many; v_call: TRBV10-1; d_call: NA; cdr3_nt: TGCGCCAGCAGTGAGTCCCTTATGCGAAACACTGAAGCTTTCTTT; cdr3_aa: CASSESLMRNTEAFF
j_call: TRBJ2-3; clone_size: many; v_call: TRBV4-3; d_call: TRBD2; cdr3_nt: TGCGCCAGCAGCCAATTAGCGGGGCAATTCACAGATACGCAGTATTTT; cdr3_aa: CASSQLAGQFTDTQYF
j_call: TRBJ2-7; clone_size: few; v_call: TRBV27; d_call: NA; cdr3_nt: TGTGCCAGCAGTTTTAGTCCGGGCGAGCAGTACTTC; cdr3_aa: CASSFSPGEQYF
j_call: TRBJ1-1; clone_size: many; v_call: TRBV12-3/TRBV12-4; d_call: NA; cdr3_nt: TGTGCCAGCAGTTTAAGGGGGGCGGAGAACACTGAAGCTTTCTTT; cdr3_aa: CASSLRGAENTEAFF
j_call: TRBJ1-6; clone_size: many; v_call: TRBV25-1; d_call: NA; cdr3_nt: TGTGCCAGCAGTCGGGCAGGCTCCTATAATTCACCCCTCCACTTT; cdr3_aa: CASSRAGSYNSPLHF
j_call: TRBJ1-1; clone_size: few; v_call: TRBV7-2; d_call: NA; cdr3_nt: TGTGCCAGCAGCTCCCTTATGAACACTGAAGCTTTCTTT; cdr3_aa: CASSSLMNTEAFF
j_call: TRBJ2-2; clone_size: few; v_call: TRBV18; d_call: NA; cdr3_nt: TGTGCCAGCTCACCACGAGTGGGGGAGTTAACCGGGGAGCTGTTTTTT; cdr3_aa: CASSPRVGELTGELFF
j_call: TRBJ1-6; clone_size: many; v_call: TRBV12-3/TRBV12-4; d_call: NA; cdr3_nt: TGTGCCAGCCAGGGTCGGGTTAATTCACCCCTCCACTTT; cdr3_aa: CASQGRVNSPLHF
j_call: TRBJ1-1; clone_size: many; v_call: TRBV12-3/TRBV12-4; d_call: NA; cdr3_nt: TGTGCCAGCAGTTTAATAGAGTCCACTGAAGCTTTCTTT; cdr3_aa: CASSLIESTEAFF
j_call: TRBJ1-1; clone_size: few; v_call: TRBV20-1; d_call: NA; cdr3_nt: TGCAGTGCTAGAACCGGGACCGGGCAGTACACTGAAGCTTTCTTT; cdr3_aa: CSARTGTGQYTEAFF
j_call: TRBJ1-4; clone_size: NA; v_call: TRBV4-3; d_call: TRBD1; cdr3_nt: TGCGCCAGCAGCCAAGAAAGAATAACAGGGGGCGGTGAAAAACTGTTTTTT; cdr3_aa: CASSQERITGGGEKLFF
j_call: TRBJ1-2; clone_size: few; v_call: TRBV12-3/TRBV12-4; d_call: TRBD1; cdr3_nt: TGTGCCAGCAGTTGGACAGGGAAAAAGGCTAACTATGGCTACACCTTC; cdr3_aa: CASSWTGKKANYGYTF
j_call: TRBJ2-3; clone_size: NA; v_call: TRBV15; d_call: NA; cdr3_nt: TGTGCCACACTACACGCAGATACGCAGTATTTT; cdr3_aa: CATLHADTQYF
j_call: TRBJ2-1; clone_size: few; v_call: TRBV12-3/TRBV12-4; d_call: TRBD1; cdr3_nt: TGTGCCAGCAGTCCGGGACAGTTTTACAATGAGCAGTTCTTC; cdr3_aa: CASSPGQFYNEQFF
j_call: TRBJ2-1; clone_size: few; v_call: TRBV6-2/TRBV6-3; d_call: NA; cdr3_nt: TGTGCCACGGGGCCGTTCTACAATGAGCAGTTCTTC; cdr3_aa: CATGPFYNEQFF
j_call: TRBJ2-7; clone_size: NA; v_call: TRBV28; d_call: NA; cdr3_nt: TGTGCCAGCAGCGCCGGGACTTTCCCTCCCTACGAGCAGTACTTC; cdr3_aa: CASSAGTFPPYEQYF
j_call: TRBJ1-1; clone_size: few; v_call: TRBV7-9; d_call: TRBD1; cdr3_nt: TGTGCCAGCAGCCGAACCCCGGACAGGGTCACTGAAGCTTTCTTT; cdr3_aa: CASSRTPDRVTEAFF
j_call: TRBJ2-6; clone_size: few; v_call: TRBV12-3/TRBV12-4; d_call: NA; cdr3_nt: TGTGCCAGCAGCCTCCTAGCAGGGTTCGGGGCCAACGTCCTGACTTTC; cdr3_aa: CASSLLAGFGANVLTF
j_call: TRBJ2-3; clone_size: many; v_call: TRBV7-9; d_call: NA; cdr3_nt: TGTGCCAGCAGCCGACCGGGGGGCTGGGATACGCAGTATTTT; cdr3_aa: CASSRPGGWDTQYF
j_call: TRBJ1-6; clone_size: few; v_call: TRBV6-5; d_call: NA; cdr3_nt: TGTGCCTCCGGACAGAGCAGACCCGGCTTCGGGTTCCCCCTCCACTTT; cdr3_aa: CASGQSRPGFGFPLHF